This T cell receptor (beta chain) was sequenced during a study of T cell responses to AZD1222 COVID-19 vaccine. About the study: Second doses were pooled across both intervals (about 4 or about 12 weeks).

The repertoire was sequenced with immunoSEQ multiplex PCR; TCRdb's copy has only in-frame clones and lacks some. The table records more than 90,000 clones, about nine tenths of them present only once. This TCR was sampled from an adult in good health. This specimen was peripheral blood, taken on day 0 of AZD1222 vaccination.

CDR3 protein: CASSLADSHEQYF. The CDR3, as DNA: TGTGCCAGCAGCTTGGCCGACAGCCACGAGCAGTACTTC. The chain carries TRBV5-6 and TRBJ2-7; tentative D call: TRBD1 (5 bases). Trimming pared 0 bases from V and 5 bases from J, leaving 9 bases between. Germline CDR1 and CDR2: SGHDT and YYEEEE. This CDR3 comprises 13 residues.